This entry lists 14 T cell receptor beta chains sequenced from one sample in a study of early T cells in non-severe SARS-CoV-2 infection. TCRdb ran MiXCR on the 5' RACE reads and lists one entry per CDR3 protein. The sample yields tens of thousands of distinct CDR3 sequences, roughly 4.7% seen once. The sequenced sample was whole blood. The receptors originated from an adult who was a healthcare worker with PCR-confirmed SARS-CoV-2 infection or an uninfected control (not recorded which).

The CDR3 reads CASSWTDSNQPQHF. The CDR3 DNA is TGTGCCAGCAGCTGGACAGATAGCAATCAGCCCCAGCATTTT. The chain employs TRBV12-3 or TRBV12-4 and TRBJ1-5, with D possibly TRBD1 on 6 matching bases. The CDR3 consists of 14 residues. V lost 6 bases and J 0 bases, leaving 9 bases between the germline ends.

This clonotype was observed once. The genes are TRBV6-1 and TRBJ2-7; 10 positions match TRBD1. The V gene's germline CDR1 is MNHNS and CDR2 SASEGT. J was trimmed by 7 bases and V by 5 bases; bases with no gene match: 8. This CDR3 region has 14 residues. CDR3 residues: CASSPGTGAREQYF. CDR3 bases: TGTGCCAGCAGTCCCGGGACAGGGGCGCGGGAGCAGTACTTC.

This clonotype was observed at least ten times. CDR3: CASSKRRGGLGTDTQYF. Written as DNA, the CDR3 is TGTGCCAGCTCCAAGAGGAGGGGGGGGCTCGGCACAGATACGCAGTATTTT. This rearrangement joins TRBV7-2 to TRBJ2-3, with a possible D match to TRBD2 (7 bases). V shed 8 bases and J shed 1 base, with 22 bases lying between them. In germline, CDR1 is SGHTA, CDR2 FQGNSA. The CDR3 runs 17 residues.

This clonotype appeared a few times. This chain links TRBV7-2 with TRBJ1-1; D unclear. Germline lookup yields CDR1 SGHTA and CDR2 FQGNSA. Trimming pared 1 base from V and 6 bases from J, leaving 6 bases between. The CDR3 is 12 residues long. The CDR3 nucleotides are TGTGCCAGCAGCTTAGAGGTACCTGAAGCTTTCTTT. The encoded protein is CASSLEVPEAFF.

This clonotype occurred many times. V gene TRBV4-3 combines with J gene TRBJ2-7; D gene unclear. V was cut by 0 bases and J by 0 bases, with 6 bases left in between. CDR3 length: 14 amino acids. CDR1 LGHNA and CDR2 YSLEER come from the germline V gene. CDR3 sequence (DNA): TGCGCCAGCAGCCAAGAGTACAGCTCCTACGAGCAGTACTTC. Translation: CASSQEYSSYEQYF.

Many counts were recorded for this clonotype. The CDR3 here is CASSQRNQGVANEKLFF. DNA of the CDR3: TGTGCCAGCAGCCAGCGGAATCAGGGGGTTGCCAATGAAAAACTGTTTTTT. This sequence joins TRBV7-2 and TRBJ1-4; 7 bases match TRBD1. The germline CDR1 and CDR2 sequences are SGHTA and FQGNSA. Trimming took 5 bases from V and 5 from J; bases not matched to a gene: 14. CDR3 length: 17 amino acids. The full variable domain, with the rest looked up from reference TRBV7-2 and TRBJ1-4, is GAGVSQSPSNKVTEKGKDVELRCDPISGHTALYWYRQSLGQGLEFLIYFQGNSAPDKSGLPSDRFSAERTGGSVSTLTIQRTQQEDSAVYLCASSQRNQGVANEKLFFGSGTQLSVL.

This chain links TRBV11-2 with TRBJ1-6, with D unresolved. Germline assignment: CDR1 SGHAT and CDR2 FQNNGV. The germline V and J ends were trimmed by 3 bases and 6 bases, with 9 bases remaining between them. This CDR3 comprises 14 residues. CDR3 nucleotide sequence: TGTGCCAGCAGCTTCCGCGCCGCTAATTCACCCCTCCACTTT. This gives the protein CASSFRAANSPLHF.

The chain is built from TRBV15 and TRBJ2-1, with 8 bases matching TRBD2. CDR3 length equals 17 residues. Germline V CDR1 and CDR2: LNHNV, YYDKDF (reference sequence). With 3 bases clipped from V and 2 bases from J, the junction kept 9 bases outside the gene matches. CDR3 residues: CATSRVNSGDTYNEQFF. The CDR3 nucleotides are TGTGCCACCAGCAGGGTGAATAGCGGGGACACCTACAATGAGCAGTTCTTC.

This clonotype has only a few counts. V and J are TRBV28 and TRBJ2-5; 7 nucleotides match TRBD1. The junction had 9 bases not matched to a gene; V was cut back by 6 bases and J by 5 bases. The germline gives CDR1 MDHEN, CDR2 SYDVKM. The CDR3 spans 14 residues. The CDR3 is CASRPTGDWETQYF. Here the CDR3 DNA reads TGTGCCAGCAGACCAACAGGGGATTGGGAGACCCAGTACTTC.

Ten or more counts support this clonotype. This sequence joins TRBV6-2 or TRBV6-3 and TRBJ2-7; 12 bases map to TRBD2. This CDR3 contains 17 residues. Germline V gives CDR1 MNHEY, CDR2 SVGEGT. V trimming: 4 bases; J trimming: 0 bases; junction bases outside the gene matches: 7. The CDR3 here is CASSSWTSGVPSYEQYF. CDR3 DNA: TGTGCCAGCAGTTCCTGGACTAGCGGGGTCCCCTCCTACGAGCAGTACTTC.

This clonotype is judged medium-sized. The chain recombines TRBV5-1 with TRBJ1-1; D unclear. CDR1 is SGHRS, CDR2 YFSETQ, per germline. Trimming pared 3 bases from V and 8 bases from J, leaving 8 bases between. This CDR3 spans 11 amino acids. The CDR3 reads CASSSLREAFF. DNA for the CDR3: TGCGCCAGCAGCTCCCTTCGAGAAGCTTTCTTT.

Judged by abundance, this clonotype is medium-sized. CDR3 DNA sequence: TGTGCCAGCAGCCTACTAGCGGGGGGGCCACAGCGGTACTTC. Translation gives CASSLLAGGPQRYF. The chain carries TRBV13 and TRBJ2-7; 13 bases agree with TRBD2. The CDR3 consists of 14 residues. J gave up 12 bases and V 5 bases, and 10 bases lay outside the gene matches. CDR1 and CDR2 from the germline V gene are PRHDT and FYEKMQ (reference sequence).

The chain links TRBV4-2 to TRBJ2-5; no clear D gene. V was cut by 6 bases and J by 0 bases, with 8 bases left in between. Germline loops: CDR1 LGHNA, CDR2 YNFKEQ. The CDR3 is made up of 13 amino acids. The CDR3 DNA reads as TGTGCCAGCAGTCGTGCAAACCAAGAGACCCAGTACTTC. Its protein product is CASSRANQETQYF.

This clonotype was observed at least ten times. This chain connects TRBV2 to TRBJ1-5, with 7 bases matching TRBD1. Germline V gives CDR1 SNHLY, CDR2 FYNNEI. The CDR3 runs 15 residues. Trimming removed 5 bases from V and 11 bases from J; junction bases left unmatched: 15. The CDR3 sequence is CASSWDRTANRAQHF. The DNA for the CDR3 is TGTGCCAGCAGTTGGGACAGAACCGCTAATCGTGCCCAGCATTTT.